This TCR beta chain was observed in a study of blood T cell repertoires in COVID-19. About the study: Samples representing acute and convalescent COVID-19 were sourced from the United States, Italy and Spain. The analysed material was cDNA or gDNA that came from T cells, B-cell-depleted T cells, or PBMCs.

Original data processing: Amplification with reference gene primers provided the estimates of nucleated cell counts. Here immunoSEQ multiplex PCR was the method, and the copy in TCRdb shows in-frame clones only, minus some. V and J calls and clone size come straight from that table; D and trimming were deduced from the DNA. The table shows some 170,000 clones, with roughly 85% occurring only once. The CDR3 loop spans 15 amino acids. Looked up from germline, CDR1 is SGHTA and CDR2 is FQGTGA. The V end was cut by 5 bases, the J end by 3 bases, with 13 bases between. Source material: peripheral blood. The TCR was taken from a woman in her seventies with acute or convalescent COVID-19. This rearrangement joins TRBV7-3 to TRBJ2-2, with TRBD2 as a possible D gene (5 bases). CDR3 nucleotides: TGTGCCAGCAGCCCATACCTCGGGGACACCGGGGAGCTGTTTTTT. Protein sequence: CASSPYLGDTGELFF.